This entry lists 10 T cell receptor beta chains sequenced from one sample in a study of cytomegalovirus exposure and HLA in healthy donors. It was with 60 Vbeta and 13 Jbeta primers that the PCR ran. Libraries were prepared by immunoSEQ multiplex PCR; TCRdb keeps only in-frame clonotypes and omits some of them. The table lists about 120,000 clones, more than 65% of them singletons. The sequenced material came from PBMCs. The receptors stem from a male donor in good health and CMV-seropositive.

The rearrangement joins TRBV20-1 to TRBJ1-2; tentative D call: TRBD1 (5 bases). Trimming left V 5 bases short and J 3 bases short, with 7 bases between. Germline V gene sequence: CDR1 DFQATT, CDR2 SNEGSKA (reference sequence). The length of the CDR3 is 11 residues. The CDR3 nucleotides read TGCAGTGCTTGGGGGGACTATGGCTACACCTTC. This encodes CSAWGDYGYTF.

In this sample, this clone turned up once. The chain recombines TRBV6-1 with TRBJ1-5, with TRBD1 as a possible D gene (6 bases). Deletions cut 5 bases from V and 6 bases from J, with 14 bases between. CDR3 size: 14 residues. Germline V lookup: CDR1 MNHNS, CDR2 SASEGT. The CDR3 region is CASSFLQGVQPQHF. The CDR3 nucleotides read TGTGCCAGCAGTTTCCTACAGGGAGTTCAGCCCCAGCATTTT.

In this sample, this clone turned up once. The chain uses TRBV6-5 and TRBJ2-3, with D possibly being TRBD2 (6 bases). CDR1 is MNHEY, CDR2 SVGAGI, per germline. There are 15 residues in the CDR3. Trimming cost V 5 bases and J 2 bases, with 14 bases left between them. This CDR3 is CASSGRRGFTDTQYF. The CDR3 coding sequence is TGTGCCAGCAGTGGCCGCCGGGGGTTCACAGATACGCAGTATTTT.

J is TRBJ1-5 and V is TRBV7-2; 8 positions agree with TRBD1. The germline gives CDR1 SGHTA, CDR2 FQGNSA. CDR3 length: 16 residues. V trimming: 4 bases; J trimming: 0 bases; junction bases outside the gene matches: 5. The CDR3 is CASSYGTGDSNQPQHF. DNA for the CDR3: TGTGCCAGCAGCTATGGGACAGGAGATAGCAATCAGCCCCAGCATTTT.

This clone has only a few counts. V gene TRBV6-5 combines with J gene TRBJ1-1, with D uncertain. From germline, CDR1 is MNHEY and CDR2 SVGAGI. The CDR3 extends over 14 amino acids. V lost 11 bases and J 4 bases, leaving 20 bases between the germline ends. The CDR3 here is CACYRDPAGTEAFF. In nucleotides, the CDR3 is TGTGCCTGTTACCGAGACCCGGCGGGCACTGAAGCTTTCTTT.

The V and J genes are TRBV28 and TRBJ2-7; 7 bases map to TRBD2. The CDR3 is 15 residues long. The germline CDR1 and CDR2 sequences are MDHEN and SYDVKM. After removal of 6 bases from V and 0 bases from J, the junction contained 8 bases not matched to a gene. The CDR3 sequence is CASRDGGGISYEQYF. CDR3 nucleotides: TGTGCCAGCAGGGATGGGGGAGGGATCTCCTACGAGCAGTACTTC.

This chain joins TRBV11-3 and TRBJ2-2; 7 nucleotides match TRBD1. The CDR3 runs to 16 residues. The V gene end was trimmed by 3 bases and the J gene end by 4 bases; junction bases not matched to a gene: 8. From germline, CDR1 is SGHNT and CDR2 YENEEA. The CDR3: CASSFAGTDSTGELFF. The CDR3 region has the DNA TGTGCCAGCAGCTTTGCAGGGACAGACTCCACCGGGGAGCTGTTTTTT.

The V call is TRBV5-1, the J call TRBJ1-4; no clear D. The CDR3 is made up of 14 amino acids. Looked up from germline, CDR1 is SGHRS and CDR2 is YFSETQ. Deletions cut 5 bases from V and 0 bases from J, with 8 bases between. The CDR3 loop is CASRKAATNEKLFF. The CDR3 coding sequence is TGCGCCAGCAGAAAAGCGGCAACTAATGAAAAACTGTTTTTT.

This rearrangement joins TRBV5-4 to TRBJ2-7; 10 nucleotides agree with TRBD1. The CDR3 is 15 amino acids. Germline V gene lookup returns CDR1 SGHNT and CDR2 YYREEE (reference sequence). J lost 5 bases, V lost 4 bases, and 9 bases had no gene match. The CDR3 reads CASSTGGTGADEQYF. CDR3 nucleotide sequence: TGTGCCAGCAGCACCGGAGGGACAGGGGCCGACGAGCAGTACTTC.

The rearrangement uses TRBV7-9 and TRBJ1-6; 7 bases line up with TRBD1. CDR1 and CDR2 (germline): SEHNR, FQNEAQ (reference sequence). The CDR3 is made up of 14 amino acids. V shed 5 bases and J 6 bases; nucleotides not matched to a gene: 4. CDR3: CASSQQGSNSPLHF. The DNA for the CDR3 is TGTGCCAGCAGCCAACAGGGGTCTAATTCACCCCTCCACTTT.